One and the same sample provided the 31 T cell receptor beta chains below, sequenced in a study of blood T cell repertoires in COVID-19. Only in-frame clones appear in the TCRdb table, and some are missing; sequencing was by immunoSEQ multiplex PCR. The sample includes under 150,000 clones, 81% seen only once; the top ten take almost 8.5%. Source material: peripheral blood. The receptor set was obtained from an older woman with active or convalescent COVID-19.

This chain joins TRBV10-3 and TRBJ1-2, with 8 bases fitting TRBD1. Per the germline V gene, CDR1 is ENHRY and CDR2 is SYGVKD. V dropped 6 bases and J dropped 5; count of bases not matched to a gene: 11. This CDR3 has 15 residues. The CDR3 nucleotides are TGTGCCATCAGCGAGGGTACAGGGGGGGGGTATGGCTACACCTTC. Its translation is CAISEGTGGGYGYTF.

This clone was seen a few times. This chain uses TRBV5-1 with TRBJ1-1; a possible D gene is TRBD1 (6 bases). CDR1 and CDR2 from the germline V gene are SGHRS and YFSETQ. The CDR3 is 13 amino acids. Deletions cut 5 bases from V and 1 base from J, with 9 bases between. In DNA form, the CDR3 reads TGCGCCAGCAGTAAACAGGGGAACACTGAAGCTTTCTTT. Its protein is CASSKQGNTEAFF.

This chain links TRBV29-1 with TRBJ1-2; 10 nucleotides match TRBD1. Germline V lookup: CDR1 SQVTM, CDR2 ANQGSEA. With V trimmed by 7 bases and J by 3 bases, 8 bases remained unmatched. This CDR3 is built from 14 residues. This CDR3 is CSAALTGGDYGYTF. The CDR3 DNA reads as TGCAGCGCCGCCCTGACAGGGGGCGACTATGGCTACACCTTC.

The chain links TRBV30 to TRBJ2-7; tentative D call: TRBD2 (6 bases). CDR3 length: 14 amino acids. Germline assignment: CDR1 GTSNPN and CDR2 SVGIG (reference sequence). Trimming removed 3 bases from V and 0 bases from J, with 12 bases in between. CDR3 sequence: CAWRRDWSSYEQYF. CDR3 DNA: TGTGCCTGGAGACGGGACTGGAGCTCCTACGAGCAGTACTTC.

The CDR3 protein is CASSSRGRGGGNTIYF. The CDR3 DNA reads TGTGCCAGCAGCTCAAGAGGGAGGGGCGGTGGAAACACCATATATTTT. The chain combines TRBV3-1 (or the pseudogene TRBV3-2) with TRBJ1-3; a weak D match, TRBD1 (5 bases). From germline, CDR1 is LGHDT and CDR2 YNNKEL (reference sequence). V gave up 5 bases and J gave up 3 bases, with 17 bases separating them. The CDR3 runs 16 residues.

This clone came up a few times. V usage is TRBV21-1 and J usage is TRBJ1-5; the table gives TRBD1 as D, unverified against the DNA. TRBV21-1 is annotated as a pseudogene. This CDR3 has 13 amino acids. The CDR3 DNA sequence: TGTGCCAGCCCTCAGGATAGCAATCAGCCCCAGCATTTT. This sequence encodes CASPQDSNQPQHF.

CDR3 coding DNA: TGTGCCAGACCTCCCTTTAGGAGCTCTGGAAACACCATATATTTT. Protein sequence: CARPPFRSSGNTIYF. The rearrangement joins TRBV19 to TRBJ1-3; no clear D. Germline CDR1 LNHDA, CDR2 SQIVND (reference sequence). Trimming shortened V by 9 bases and J by 0 bases, and 15 bases separated the two germline ends. This CDR3 contains 15 residues.

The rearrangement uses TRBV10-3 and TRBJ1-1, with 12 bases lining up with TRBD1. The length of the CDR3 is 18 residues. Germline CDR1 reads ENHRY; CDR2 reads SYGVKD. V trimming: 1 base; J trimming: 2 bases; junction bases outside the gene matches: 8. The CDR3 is CAISEWAGTGGRNTEAFF. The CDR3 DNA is TGTGCCATCAGTGAGTGGGCCGGGACAGGGGGCCGAAACACTGAAGCTTTCTTT.

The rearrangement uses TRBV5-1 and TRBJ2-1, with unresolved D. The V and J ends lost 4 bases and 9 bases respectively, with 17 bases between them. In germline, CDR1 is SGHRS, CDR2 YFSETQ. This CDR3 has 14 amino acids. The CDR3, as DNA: TGCGCCAGCAGCCCGAGCCCCCCGGGTCTTGAGCAGTTCTTC. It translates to CASSPSPPGLEQFF.

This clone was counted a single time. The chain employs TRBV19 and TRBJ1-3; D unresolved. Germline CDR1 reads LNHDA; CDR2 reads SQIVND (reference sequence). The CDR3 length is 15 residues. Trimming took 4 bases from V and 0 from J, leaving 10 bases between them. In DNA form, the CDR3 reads TGTGCCAGTAGTACTCGACTAGACTCTGGAAACACCATATATTTT. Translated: CASSTRLDSGNTIYF.

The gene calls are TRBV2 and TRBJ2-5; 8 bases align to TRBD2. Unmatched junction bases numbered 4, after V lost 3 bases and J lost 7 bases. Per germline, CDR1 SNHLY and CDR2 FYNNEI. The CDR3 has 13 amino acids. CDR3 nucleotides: TGTGCCAGCAGTGATAGCGGGGTAGGGACCCAGTACTTC. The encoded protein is CASSDSGVGTQYF.

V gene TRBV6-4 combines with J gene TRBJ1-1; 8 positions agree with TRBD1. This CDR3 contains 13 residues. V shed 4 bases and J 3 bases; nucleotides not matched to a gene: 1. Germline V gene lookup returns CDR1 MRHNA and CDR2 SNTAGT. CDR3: CASSGTGHTEAFF. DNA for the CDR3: TGTGCCAGCAGTGGGACAGGGCACACTGAAGCTTTCTTT.

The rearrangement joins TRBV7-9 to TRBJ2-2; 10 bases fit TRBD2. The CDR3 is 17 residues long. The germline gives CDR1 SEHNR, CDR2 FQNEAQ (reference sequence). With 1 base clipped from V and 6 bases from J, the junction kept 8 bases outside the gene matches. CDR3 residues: CASSLGGRTSGPGELFF. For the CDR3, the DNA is TGTGCCAGCAGCTTAGGAGGGCGGACTAGCGGTCCCGGGGAGCTGTTTTTT.

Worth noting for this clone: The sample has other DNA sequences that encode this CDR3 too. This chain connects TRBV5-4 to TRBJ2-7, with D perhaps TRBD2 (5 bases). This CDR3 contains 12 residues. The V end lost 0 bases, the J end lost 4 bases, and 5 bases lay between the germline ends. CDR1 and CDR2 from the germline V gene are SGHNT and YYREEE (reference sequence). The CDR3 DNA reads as TGTGCCAGCAGCTTGGGGACTTACGAGCAGTACTTC. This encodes CASSLGTYEQYF.

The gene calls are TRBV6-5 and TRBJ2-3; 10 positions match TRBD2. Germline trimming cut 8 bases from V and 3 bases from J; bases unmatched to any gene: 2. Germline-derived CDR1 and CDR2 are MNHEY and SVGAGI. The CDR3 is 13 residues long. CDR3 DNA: TGTGCCAGCCTTAGCGGGAGGACAGATACGCAGTATTTT. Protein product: CASLSGRTDTQYF.

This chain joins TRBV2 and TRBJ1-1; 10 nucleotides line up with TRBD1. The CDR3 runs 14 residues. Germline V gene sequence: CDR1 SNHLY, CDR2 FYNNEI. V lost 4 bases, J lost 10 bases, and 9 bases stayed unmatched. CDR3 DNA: TGTGCCAGCAGTGTAGGGACAGGGGCTGTGGGAGCTTTCTTT. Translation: CASSVGTGAVGAFF.

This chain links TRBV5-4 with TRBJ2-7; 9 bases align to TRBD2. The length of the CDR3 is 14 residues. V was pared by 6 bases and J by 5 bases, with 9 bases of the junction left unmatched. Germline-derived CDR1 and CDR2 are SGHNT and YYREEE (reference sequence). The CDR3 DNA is TGTGCCAGCACCCATAGCGGGAGTAGTGACGAGCAGTACTTC. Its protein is CASTHSGSSDEQYF.

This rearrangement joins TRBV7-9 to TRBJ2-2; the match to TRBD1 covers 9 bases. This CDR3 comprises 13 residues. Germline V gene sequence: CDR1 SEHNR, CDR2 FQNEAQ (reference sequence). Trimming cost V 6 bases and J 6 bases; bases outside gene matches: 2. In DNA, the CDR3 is TGTGCCAGCAGACGGACAGGGGCCGGGGAGCTGTTTTTT. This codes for CASRRTGAGELFF. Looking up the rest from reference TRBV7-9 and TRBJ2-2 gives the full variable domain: DTGVSQNPRHKITKRGQNVTFRCDPISEHNRLYWYRQTLGQGPEFLTYFQNEAQLEKSRLLSDRFSAERPKGSFSTLEIQRTEQGDSAMYLCASRRTGAGELFFGEGSRLTVL.

The CDR3 here is CASRTGQSGTQYF. CDR3 nucleotides: TGTGCCAGTAGGACAGGACAGTCAGGAACCCAGTACTTC. The chain carries TRBV19 and TRBJ2-5, with D possibly matching TRBD1 (6 bases). Germline values: CDR1 LNHDA, CDR2 SQIVND (reference sequence). The CDR3 loop spans 13 amino acids. Trimming took off 6 bases at V and 8 bases at J, with 16 bases between the two ends.

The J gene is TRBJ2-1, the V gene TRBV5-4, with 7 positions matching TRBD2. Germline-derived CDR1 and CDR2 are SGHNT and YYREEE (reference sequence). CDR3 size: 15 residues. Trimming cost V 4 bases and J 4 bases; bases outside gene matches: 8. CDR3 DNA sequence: TGTGCCAGCAGCGGCGGTGCGGGGGAGTACAATGAGCAGTTCTTC. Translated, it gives CASSGGAGEYNEQFF.

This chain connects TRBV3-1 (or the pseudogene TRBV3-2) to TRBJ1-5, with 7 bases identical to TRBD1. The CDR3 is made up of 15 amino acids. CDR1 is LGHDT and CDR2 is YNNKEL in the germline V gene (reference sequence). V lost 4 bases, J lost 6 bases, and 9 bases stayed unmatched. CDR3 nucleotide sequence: TGTGCCAGCAGCCTTAGCAGGGGGATCGGTCAGCCCCAGCATTTT. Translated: CASSLSRGIGQPQHF.

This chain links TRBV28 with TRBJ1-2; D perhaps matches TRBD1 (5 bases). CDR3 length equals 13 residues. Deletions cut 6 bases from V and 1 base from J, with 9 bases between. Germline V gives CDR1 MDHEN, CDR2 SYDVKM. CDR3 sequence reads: CASSKDINYGYTF. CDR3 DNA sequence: TGTGCCAGCAGCAAGGACATTAACTATGGCTACACCTTC.

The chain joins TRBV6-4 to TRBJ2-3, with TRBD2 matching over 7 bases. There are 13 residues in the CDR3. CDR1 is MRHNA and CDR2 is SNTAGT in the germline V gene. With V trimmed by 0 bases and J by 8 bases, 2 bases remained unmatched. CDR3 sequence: CASSDSIAGTQYF. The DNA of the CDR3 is TGTGCCAGCAGTGACTCGATAGCGGGTACGCAGTATTTT.

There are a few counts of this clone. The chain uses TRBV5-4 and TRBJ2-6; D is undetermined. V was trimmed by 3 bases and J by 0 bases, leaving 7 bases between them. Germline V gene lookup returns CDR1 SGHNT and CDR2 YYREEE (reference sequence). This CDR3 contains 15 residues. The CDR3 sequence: CASSSPYSGANVLTF. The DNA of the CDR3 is TGTGCCAGCAGCTCCCCGTACTCTGGGGCCAACGTCCTGACTTTC.

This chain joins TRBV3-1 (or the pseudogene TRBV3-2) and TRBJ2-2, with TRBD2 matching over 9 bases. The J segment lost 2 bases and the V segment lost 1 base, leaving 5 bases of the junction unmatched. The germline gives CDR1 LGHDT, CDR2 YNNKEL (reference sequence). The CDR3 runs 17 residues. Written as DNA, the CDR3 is TGTGCCAGCAGCCAAGTCCGGCTAGCGGGAAACACCGGGGAGCTGTTTTTT. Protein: CASSQVRLAGNTGELFF.

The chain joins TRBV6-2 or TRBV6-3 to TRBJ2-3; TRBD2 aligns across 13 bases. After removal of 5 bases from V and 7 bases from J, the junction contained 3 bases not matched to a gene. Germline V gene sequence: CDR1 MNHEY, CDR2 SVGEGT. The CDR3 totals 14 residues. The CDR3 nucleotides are TGTGCCAGCAGTAGGACTAGCGGGGGAAATACGCAGTATTTT. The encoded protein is CASSRTSGGNTQYF.

The chain's CDR3 is CASSIDAGLPAGNTIYF. CDR3 sequence (DNA): TGTGCCAGTAGTATAGATGCTGGACTACCAGCTGGAAACACCATATATTTT. The genes are TRBV19 and TRBJ1-3, with no clear D. V shed 0 bases and J shed 2 bases, with 14 bases lying between them. CDR1 LNHDA and CDR2 SQIVND come from the germline V gene (reference sequence). This CDR3 spans 17 amino acids.

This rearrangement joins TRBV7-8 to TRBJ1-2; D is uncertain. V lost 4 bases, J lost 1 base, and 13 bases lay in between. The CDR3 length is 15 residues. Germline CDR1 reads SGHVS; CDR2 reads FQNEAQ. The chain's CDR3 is CASSSLHRYNYGYTF. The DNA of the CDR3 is TGTGCCAGCAGCTCATTGCACCGCTATAACTATGGCTACACCTTC. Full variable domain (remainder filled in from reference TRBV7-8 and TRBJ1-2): GAGVSQSPRYKVAKRGQDVALRCDPISGHVSLFWYQQALGQGPEFLTYFQNEAQLDKSGLPSDRFFAERPEGSVSTLKIQRTQQEDSAVYLCASSSLHRYNYGYTFGSGTRLTVV.

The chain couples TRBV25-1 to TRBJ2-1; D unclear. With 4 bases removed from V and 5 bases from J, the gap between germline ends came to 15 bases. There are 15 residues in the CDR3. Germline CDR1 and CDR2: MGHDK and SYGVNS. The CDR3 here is CASSVALQIHNEQFF. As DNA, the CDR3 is TGTGCCAGCAGTGTTGCTTTGCAGATTCACAATGAGCAGTTCTTC.

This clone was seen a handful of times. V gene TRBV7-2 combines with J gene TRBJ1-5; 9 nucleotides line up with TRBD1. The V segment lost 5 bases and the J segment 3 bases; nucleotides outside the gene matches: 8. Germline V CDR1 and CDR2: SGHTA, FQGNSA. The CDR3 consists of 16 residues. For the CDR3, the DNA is TGTGCCAGCAGCCCAACCGGGACAGGGTACAATCAGCCCCAGCATTTT. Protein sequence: CASSPTGTGYNQPQHF.

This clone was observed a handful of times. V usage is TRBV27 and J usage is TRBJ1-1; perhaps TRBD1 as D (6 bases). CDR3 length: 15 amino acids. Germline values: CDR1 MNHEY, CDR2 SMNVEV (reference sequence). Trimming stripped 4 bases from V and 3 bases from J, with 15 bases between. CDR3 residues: CASSSSTGLDTEAFF. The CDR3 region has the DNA TGTGCCAGCAGTTCCTCGACAGGATTGGACACTGAAGCTTTCTTT.